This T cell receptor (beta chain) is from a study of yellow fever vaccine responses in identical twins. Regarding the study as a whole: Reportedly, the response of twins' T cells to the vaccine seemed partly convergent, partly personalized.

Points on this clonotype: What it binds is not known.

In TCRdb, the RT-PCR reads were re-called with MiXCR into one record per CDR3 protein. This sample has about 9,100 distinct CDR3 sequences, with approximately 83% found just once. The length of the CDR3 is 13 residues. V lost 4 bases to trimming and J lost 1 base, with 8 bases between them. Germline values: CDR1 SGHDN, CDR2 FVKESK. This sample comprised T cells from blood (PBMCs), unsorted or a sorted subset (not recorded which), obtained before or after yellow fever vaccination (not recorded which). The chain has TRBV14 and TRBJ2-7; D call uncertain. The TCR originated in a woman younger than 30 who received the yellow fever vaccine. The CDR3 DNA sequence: TGTGCCAGCAGCCGAGACCGTTCCTACGAGCAGTACGTC. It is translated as CASSRDRSYEQYV.